What follows are 9 T cell receptor beta chains derived from one specimen sequenced in a study of T cells in women clearing cervical HPV infection. Profiling relied on immunoSEQ multiplex PCR, and the TCRdb table lists in-frame clones only, not all of them. The table for this sample gives tens of thousands of clones. The specimen sequenced was blood buffy coat. The receptors stem from a woman between 18 and 70 years old with a cervical HPV16 infection that either progressed to CIN3+ or cleared (not recorded which).

The CDR3 here is CASSMVGVETQYF. The CDR3 bases that were read are TGTGCCAGTAGTATGGTAGGGGTCGAGACG. The chain recombines TRBV19 with TRBJ2-3; possible D gene TRBD1, 5 bases. The CDR3 end lies 3 residues beyond the end of the read and is filled in from the germline J gene. The CDR3 runs to 13 residues. Germline loops: CDR1 LNHDA, CDR2 SQIVND (reference sequence).

Comments on this clone: The read is 3 residues too short to cover the CDR3 end, so that end is filled in from the germline J gene. The V and J genes are TRBV5-1 and TRBJ2-3; 7 bases are shared with TRBD1. The germline gives CDR1 SGHRS, CDR2 YFSETQ. The V segment lost 6 bases and the J segment 1 base; nucleotides outside the gene matches: 5. CDR3 size: 14 residues. The CDR3 bases that were read are TGCGCCAGCATCCTAGGACAGGGCACAGATACG. As protein: CASILGQGTDT. The CDR3, in full, reads CASILGQGTDTQYF.

Note on this clone: The read comes to an end 3 residues before the CDR3 does, leaving the germline J gene to fill in the end. The J gene is TRBJ2-7, the V gene TRBV23-1, with unresolved D. TRBV23-1 is assigned to the ORF class and has an uncertain function. CDR3 length: 13 residues. The ends were cut back, 6 bases at V and 2 bases at J, with 11 bases in the middle. Partial CDR3 DNA: TGCGCCAGCAGATTTTCCTTAGCCTACGAG. It translates to CASRFSLAYE. The entire CDR3 sequence reads CASRFSLAYEQYF.

In regard to this clone: Coverage ceases 3 residues before the CDR3 finishes, and the germline J gene fills in the end. The chain links TRBV19 to TRBJ2-1; 8 positions agree with TRBD1. Germline V gene data show CDR1 as LNHDA and CDR2 as SQIVND (reference sequence). Trimming cost V 6 bases and J 2 bases; bases outside gene matches: 3. This CDR3 has 14 residues. The CDR3 sequence is CASRDRVAYNEQFF. Incomplete CDR3 DNA: TGTGCCAGTAGGGACAGGGTGGCCTACAATGAG.

Remarks on this clone: Read coverage stops 3 residues before the CDR3 terminus; the germline J gene supplies the remainder. The rearrangement uses TRBV19 and TRBJ2-3; weak D call: TRBD2 (5 bases). This CDR3 spans 15 amino acids. Germline CDR1 and CDR2: LNHDA and SQIVND (reference sequence). This CDR3 is CASSPGVGNGQPQYF. The DNA read from the CDR3 is TGTGCCAGTAGTCCCGGGGTAGGCAACGGTCAGCCG.

Details on this clone: The read gets to within 3 residues of the CDR3 end, and the germline J gene fills in the rest. J is TRBJ1-2 and V is TRBV19; no clear D. CDR1 LNHDA and CDR2 SQIVND come from the germline V gene (reference sequence). The CDR3 is 15 amino acids. The CDR3 DNA, read in part, is TGTGCCAGTAGCCTCGGACTAGTTGGTGTCTACGAG. It yields the protein CASSLGLVGVYE. The CDR3 in full is CASSLGLVGVYEYTF.

CDR3 DNA, as far as it was read: TGTGCCAGCAGCCCCCAGGGGGCGCCTGGTGAAAAG. Translating it yields CASSPQGAPGEK. The CDR3 reads in full as CASSPQGAPGEKLFF. The V gene is TRBV7-2, the J gene TRBJ2-2; 8 positions agree with TRBD1. The CDR3 end is not reached by the read, which stops 3 residues before it; the germline J gene fills it in. Per germline, CDR1 SGHTA and CDR2 FQGNSA. The length of the CDR3 is 15 residues.

With regard to this clone: The DNA ends 3 residues before the CDR3 does, and the rest of the CDR3 is filled in from the germline J gene. V is TRBV5-1 and J is TRBJ1-4, with a tentative D call TRBD1 (6 bases). Trimming removed 2 bases from V and 0 bases from J, with 8 bases in between. Germline V lookup: CDR1 SGHRS, CDR2 YFSETQ. The CDR3 has 15 amino acids. The sequenced CDR3 bases are TGCGCCAGCAGCTTTGGGGGCGCAACTAATGAAAAA. Protein: CASSFGGATNEK. The CDR3, in full, reads CASSFGGATNEKLFF.

Comment on this clone: From the germline J gene comes the end of the CDR3, since the read stops 3 residues before it. This chain connects TRBV2 to TRBJ2-3, with TRBD1 identical over 10 bases. The CDR3 extends over 15 amino acids. Germline CDR1 SNHLY, CDR2 FYNNEI. This CDR3 is CASKVGQGVNQPQYF. The part of the CDR3 DNA that was read is TGTGCCAGCAAGGTTGGACAGGGGGTTAATCAGCCG.